The 16 T cell receptor beta chains in this list originate from one sample, sequenced in a study of blood T cell repertoires in COVID-19. Clones were sequenced by immunoSEQ multiplex PCR, and TCRdb holds only the in-frame ones, with some missing. The data hold approximately 210,000 clones, with roughly nine tenths observed a single time. The sample taken for sequencing was peripheral blood. The receptor set was obtained from a man aged 35 to 55 with acute or convalescent COVID-19.

This chain uses TRBV27 with TRBJ2-7; D is ambiguous. The germline V gene encodes CDR1 MNHEY and CDR2 SMNVEV (reference sequence). CDR3 length: 14 amino acids. Trimming cost V 2 bases and J 3 bases, with 11 bases left between them. CDR3 nucleotide sequence: TGTGCCAGCAGTTTAGACGGCAGACACTACGAGCAGTACTTC. Its protein product is CASSLDGRHYEQYF.

The chain uses TRBV28 and TRBJ2-5; 9 bases agree with TRBD1. Trimming at V came to 0 bases and at J to 3 bases, leaving 2 bases not matched to a gene. Germline CDR1 reads MDHEN; CDR2 reads SYDVKM. There are 15 residues in the CDR3. The DNA of the CDR3 is TGTGCCAGCAGTTTATGGGACAGGGGAAAAGAGACCCAGTACTTC. Translating gives CASSLWDRGKETQYF.

This clone was seen just once. The chain is built from TRBV5-4 and TRBJ1-4; D gene unclear. V lost 3 bases and J 11 bases, leaving 8 bases between the germline ends. CDR3 length: 11 residues. Germline V gives CDR1 SGHNT, CDR2 YYREEE (reference sequence). For the CDR3, the DNA is TGTGCCAGCAGCTCCGGAGAGAAACTGTTTTTT. Translated: CASSSGEKLFF.

The CDR3 nucleotides read TGTGCCAGCATCACTCGGACCGGGGAGCTGTTTTTT. Encoded protein: CASITRTGELFF. This chain joins TRBV27 and TRBJ2-2; D call uncertain. V was trimmed by 7 bases and J by 5 bases, leaving 8 bases between them. CDR3 length: 12 residues. Germline CDR1 reads MNHEY; CDR2 reads SMNVEV (reference sequence).

The chain uses TRBV27 and TRBJ1-1, with D perhaps matching TRBD1 (5 bases). The CDR3 covers 13 residues. CDR1 and CDR2 from the germline V gene are MNHEY and SMNVEV (reference sequence). The V and J ends lost 6 bases and 1 base respectively, with 9 bases between them. DNA of the CDR3: TGTGCCAGCAGGGATACAGGGAACACTGAAGCTTTCTTT. This translates into CASRDTGNTEAFF.

CDR3 loop: CASSPRGAGTGELFF. The DNA of the CDR3 is TGTGCCAGCAGCCCCCGGGGCGCGGGGACCGGGGAGCTGTTTTTT. V usage is TRBV5-5 and J usage is TRBJ2-2; the D gene is possibly TRBD2 (6 bases). Germline values: CDR1 SGHKS, CDR2 YYEKEE (reference sequence). CDR3 size: 15 residues. The V and J ends lost 4 bases and 5 bases respectively, with 15 bases between them.

The CDR3 protein is CASSPPAGIYGYTF. The CDR3 nucleotides are TGTGCCAGCTCACCACCGGCAGGTATATATGGCTACACCTTC. This chain connects TRBV18 to TRBJ1-2; unclear D gene. The V gene's germline CDR1 is KGHSH and CDR2 LQKENI. The CDR3 loop spans 14 amino acids. Trimming removed 0 bases from V and 5 bases from J, with 10 bases in between.

The chain links TRBV2 to TRBJ2-2, with D maybe TRBD1 (6 bases). The V gene's germline CDR1 is SNHLY and CDR2 FYNNEI. The germline V and J ends were trimmed by 5 bases and 0 bases, with 10 bases remaining between them. The CDR3 contains 15 residues. The CDR3: CASSNRAANTGELFF. DNA of the CDR3: TGTGCCAGCAGTAACAGGGCCGCGAACACCGGGGAGCTGTTTTTT.

This clone was recorded only once. The V and J genes are TRBV6-5 and TRBJ2-7; 8 positions agree with TRBD2. Trimming took 10 bases from V and 0 from J; bases not matched to a gene: 11. Germline V gene lookup returns CDR1 MNHEY and CDR2 SVGAGI. This CDR3 has 15 amino acids. The CDR3 is CATSPGGEASYEQYF. The DNA for the CDR3 is TGTGCCACCTCCCCCGGGGGGGAAGCCTCCTACGAGCAGTACTTC.

The chain couples TRBV11-3 to TRBJ2-1, with D possibly being TRBD2 (6 bases). The CDR3 consists of 15 residues. Trimming took 5 bases from V and 4 from J, leaving 15 bases between them. The germline V gene has CDR1 SGHNT and CDR2 YENEEA. CDR3 protein: CASSANRDLYNEQFF. The CDR3 DNA reads as TGTGCCAGCAGCGCCAACCGGGACTTATACAATGAGCAGTTCTTC. Variable domain in full (rest from reference TRBV11-3 and TRBJ2-1): EAGVVQSPRYKIIEKKQPVAFWCNPISGHNTLYWYLQNLGQGPELLIRYENEEAVDDSQLPKDRFSAERLKGVDSTLKIQPAELGDSAVYLCASSANRDLYNEQFFGPGTRLTVL.

The V gene is TRBV11-2, the J gene TRBJ2-3, with TRBD1 matching 8 bases. V lost 0 bases to trimming and J lost 9 bases; unmatched junction nucleotides: 2. Germline V lookup: CDR1 SGHAT, CDR2 FQNNGV. The CDR3 consists of 13 residues. CDR3 nucleotides: TGTGCCAGCAGCTTAGAGCGGACAGGGACGCAGTATTTT. It encodes CASSLERTGTQYF.

The chain links TRBV3-1 (or the pseudogene TRBV3-2) to TRBJ1-2, with D possibly TRBD1 on 5 matching bases. From germline, CDR1 is LGHDT and CDR2 YNNKEL (reference sequence). This CDR3 has 12 amino acids. V gave up 5 bases and J gave up 8 bases, with 12 bases separating them. CDR3 sequence: CASSGQGNGYTF. The CDR3 region has the DNA TGTGCCAGCAGCGGGCAGGGCAACGGCTACACCTTC.

The rearrangement links TRBV25-1 to TRBJ2-3; TRBD2 agrees at 9 bases. This CDR3 region has 17 residues. Germline values: CDR1 MGHDK, CDR2 SYGVNS. The V and J ends lost 6 bases and 1 base, in that order; junction bases with no gene match: 11. DNA for the CDR3: TGTGCCAGCAGAGACTCCCGGCTAGCGGGACGCACAGATACGCAGTATTTT. This sequence encodes CASRDSRLAGRTDTQYF.

This clone was found once. The rearrangement joins TRBV5-4 to TRBJ2-7; TRBD2 agrees at 14 bases. The CDR3 runs 15 residues. Germline CDR1 reads SGHNT; CDR2 reads YYREEE (reference sequence). J was trimmed by 4 bases and V by 3 bases; bases with no gene match: 3. The CDR3 DNA reads TGTGCCAGCAGCTCTGGACTAGCGGGGGGATACGAGCAGTACTTC. Translating gives CASSSGLAGGYEQYF.

The chain uses TRBV30 and TRBJ1-4; tentatively, D is TRBD1 (5 bases). CDR1 and CDR2 (germline): GTSNPN, SVGIG (reference sequence). The CDR3 is 15 amino acids. V shed 3 bases and J shed 4 bases, with 15 bases lying between them. The CDR3 sequence: CAWRAIGGVNEKLFF. The CDR3 DNA sequence: TGTGCCTGGAGAGCTATCGGGGGGGTTAATGAAAAACTGTTTTTT.

The V gene is TRBV11-2, the J gene TRBJ2-5; 9 nucleotides line up with TRBD1. V trimming: 4 bases; J trimming: 0 bases; junction bases outside the gene matches: 9. Per the germline V gene, CDR1 is SGHAT and CDR2 is FQNNGV. This CDR3 comprises 17 residues. The CDR3 DNA reads as TGTGCCAGCAGCTCGTACAGGGGGCTCGGGTACCAAGAGACCCAGTACTTC. Protein product: CASSSYRGLGYQETQYF.